This T cell receptor beta chain was sequenced during a study of cytomegalovirus exposure and HLA in healthy donors. The PCR employed 60 Vbeta primers together with 13 Jbeta primers. Assay used: immunoSEQ multiplex PCR; TCRdb lists only in-frame clones, some missing. Of about 90,000 clones listed, around 77% were seen once; the top ten hold under 20%. Germline V gene sequence: CDR1 SGHDN, CDR2 FVKESK. The CDR3 totals 15 residues. The V end lost 9 bases, the J end lost 3 bases, and 19 bases lay between the germline ends. Sequencing was performed on PBMCs. This clonotype was obtained from a woman aged 55 to 70 in good health and CMV-seropositive. The V gene is TRBV14, the J gene TRBJ2-3, with a possible D match to TRBD1 (6 bases). CDR3 DNA: TGTGCCAGTACCCGAGGGGGAGTAAGGACAGATACGCAGTATTTT. Its protein is CASTRGGVRTDTQYF.